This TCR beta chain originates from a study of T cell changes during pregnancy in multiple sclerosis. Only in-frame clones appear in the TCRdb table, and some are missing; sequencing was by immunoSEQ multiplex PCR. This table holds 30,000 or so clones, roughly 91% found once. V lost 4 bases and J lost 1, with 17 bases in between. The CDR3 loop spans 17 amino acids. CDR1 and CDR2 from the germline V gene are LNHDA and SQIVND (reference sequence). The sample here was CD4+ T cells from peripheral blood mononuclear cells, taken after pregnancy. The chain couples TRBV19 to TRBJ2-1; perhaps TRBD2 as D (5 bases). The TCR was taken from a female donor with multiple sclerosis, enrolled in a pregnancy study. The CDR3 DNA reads TGTGCCAGTAGTAGCTACACTAGTCCCACTTCCTACAATGAGCAGTTCTTC. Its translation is CASSSYTSPTSYNEQFF. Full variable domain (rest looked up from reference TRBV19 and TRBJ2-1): DGGITQSPKYLFRKEGQNVTLSCEQNLNHDAMYWYRQDPGQGLRLIYYSQIVNDFQKGDIAEGYSVSREKKESFPLTVTSAQKNPTAFYLCASSSYTSPTSYNEQFFGPGTRLTVL.